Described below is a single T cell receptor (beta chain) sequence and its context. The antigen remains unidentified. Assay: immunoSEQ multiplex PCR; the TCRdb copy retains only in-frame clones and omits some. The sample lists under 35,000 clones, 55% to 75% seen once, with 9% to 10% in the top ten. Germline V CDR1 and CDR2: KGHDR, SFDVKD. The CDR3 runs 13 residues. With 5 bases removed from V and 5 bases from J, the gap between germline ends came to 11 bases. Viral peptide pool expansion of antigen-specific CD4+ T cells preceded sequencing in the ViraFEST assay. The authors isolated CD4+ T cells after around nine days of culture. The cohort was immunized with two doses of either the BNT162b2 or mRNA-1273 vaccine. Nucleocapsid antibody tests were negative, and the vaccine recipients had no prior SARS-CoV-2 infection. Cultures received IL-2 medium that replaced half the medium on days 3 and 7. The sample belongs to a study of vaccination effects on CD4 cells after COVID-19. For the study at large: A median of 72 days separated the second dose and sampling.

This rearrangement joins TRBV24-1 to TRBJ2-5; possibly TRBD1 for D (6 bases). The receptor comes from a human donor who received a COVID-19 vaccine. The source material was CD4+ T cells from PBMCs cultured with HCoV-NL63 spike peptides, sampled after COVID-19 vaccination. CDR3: CATSGRTGETQYF. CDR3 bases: TGTGCCACCAGTGGGAGAACAGGGGAGACCCAGTACTTC.